This T cell receptor beta chain was identified during a study of T cells in Graves' hyperthyroidism and ophthalmopathy. Study-level background: Initial diagnosis, before any treatment, was when peripheral blood was collected.

Graves' hyperthyroidism showing no ophthalmopathy progression within 18 months was considered stable. The hyperthyroidism patients had all been newly diagnosed, and their disease duration was under 2 months. Their ages ranged from 18 to 65 years. TCR beta CDR3 sequences were amplified from RNA transcripts. Initially, a first-round RT-PCR of the TCR CDR3 employed the HTBI primer set. MiXCR, run by TCRdb on the multiplex PCR reads, gives a single entry per CDR3 protein. This table holds around 450,000 distinct CDR3 sequences, roughly an eighth found once. Per germline, CDR1 MNHEY and CDR2 SVGAGI. The CDR3 consists of 17 residues. With 2 bases clipped from V and 6 bases from J, the junction kept 12 bases outside the gene matches.

The clonotype was recovered from a woman aged 18-29 years with Graves' hyperthyroidism. The chain uses TRBV6-5 and TRBJ2-1; TRBD2 aligns across 8 bases. The sequenced material came from blood. The CDR3: CASSYPYSSGSINEQFF. The CDR3, as DNA: TGTGCCAGCAGTTACCCTTACTCTAGCGGGTCTATCAATGAGCAGTTCTTC.